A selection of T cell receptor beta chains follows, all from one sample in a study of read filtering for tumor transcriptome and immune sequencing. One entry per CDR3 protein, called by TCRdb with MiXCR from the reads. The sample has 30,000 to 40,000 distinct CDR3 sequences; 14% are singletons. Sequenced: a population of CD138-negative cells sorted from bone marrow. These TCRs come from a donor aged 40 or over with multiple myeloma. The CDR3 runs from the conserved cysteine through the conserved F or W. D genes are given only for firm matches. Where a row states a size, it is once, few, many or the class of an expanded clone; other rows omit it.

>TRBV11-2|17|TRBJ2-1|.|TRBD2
TGTGCCAGCAGCTCAAAGTCCTCCGCTAGCGGGAGTAATGAGCAGTTCTTC
CASSSKSSASGSNEQFF
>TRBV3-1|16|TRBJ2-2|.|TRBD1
TGTGCCAGCAGCCAAGAGGGACAGGGGATCACCGGGGAGCTGTTTTTT
CASSQEGQGITGELFF
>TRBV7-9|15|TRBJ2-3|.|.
TGTGCCAGCAGCTTTTGGGGGCGGAGCACAGATACGCAGTATTTT
CASSFWGRSTDTQYF
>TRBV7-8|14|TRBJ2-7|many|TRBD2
TGTGCCAGCAGCCCTGGACTAGCGGCTTACGAGCAGTACTTC
CASSPGLAAYEQYF
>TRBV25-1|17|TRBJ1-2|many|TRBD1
TGTGCCAGCAGTGAATACTCCTCGGCCGGGACAGGAGGCCACTACACCTTC
CASSEYSSAGTGGHYTF
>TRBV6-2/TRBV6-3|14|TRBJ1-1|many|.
TGTGCCAGCATTTTCAGGGATATGAACACTGAAGCTTTCTTT
CASIFRDMNTEAFF
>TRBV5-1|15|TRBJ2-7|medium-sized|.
TGCGCCAGCAGCTTGGAAGTCGACAGGAGATACGAGCAGTACTTC
CASSLEVDRRYEQYF
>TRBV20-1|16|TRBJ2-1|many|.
TGCAGTGCTAGAGATTGGAAGGTACAGGGCAACAATGAGCAGTTCTTC
CSARDWKVQGNNEQFF
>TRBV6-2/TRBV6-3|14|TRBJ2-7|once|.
TGCGCCAGCAGGAGAACGGGATCTCTTTTCGAGCAGTACTTC
CASRRTGSLFEQYF
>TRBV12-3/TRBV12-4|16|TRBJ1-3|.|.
TGTGCCAGCGGGTTCTTCGGGACTATCTCTGGAAACACCATATATTTT
CASGFFGTISGNTIYF
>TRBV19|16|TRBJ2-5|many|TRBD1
TGTGCCAGTAATTATGGGACAGGGTCCGAACAAGAGACCCAGTACTTC
CASNYGTGSEQETQYF
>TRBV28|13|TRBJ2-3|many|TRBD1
TGTGCCAGCCGGGACAGGGTGGTAGATACGCAGTATTTT
CASRDRVVDTQYF
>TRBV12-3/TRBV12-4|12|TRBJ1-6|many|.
TGTGCCAGCAGTTTATCTAATTCACCCCTCCACTTT
CASSLSNSPLHF
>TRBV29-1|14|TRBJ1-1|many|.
TGCTCTGGAGTTCGGGACTTTTCGAACACTGAAGCTTTCTTT
CSGVRDFSNTEAFF
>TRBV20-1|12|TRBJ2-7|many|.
TGCAGTGCTAGCGGGAAAGTCTACGAGCAGTACTTC
CSASGKVYEQYF
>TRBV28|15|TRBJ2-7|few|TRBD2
TGTGCCAGCAGTGCTCCGGGAGGGCAGGGCTACGAGCAGTACTTC
CASSAPGGQGYEQYF
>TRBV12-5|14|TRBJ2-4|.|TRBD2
TGTCGGGGACTAGCGGGGGTGATCAAGGACATTCAGTACTTC
CRGLAGVIKDIQYF
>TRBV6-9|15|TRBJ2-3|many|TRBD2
TGTGCCAGCAAAGTTTACCTAGCGGGAGCTGATACGCAGTATTTT
CASKVYLAGADTQYF
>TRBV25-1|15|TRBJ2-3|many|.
TGTGCCAGCAGTGGGGTGGGGATTAGCACAGATACGCAGTATTTT
CASSGVGISTDTQYF
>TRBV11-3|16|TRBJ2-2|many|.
TGTGCCAGCAGCTTCCGGAACAGACCGAACACCGGGGAGCTGTTTTTT
CASSFRNRPNTGELFF
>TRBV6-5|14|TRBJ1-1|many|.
TGTGCCAGCAGTTACAGCCAGAGGAACACTGAAGCTTTCTTT
CASSYSQRNTEAFF
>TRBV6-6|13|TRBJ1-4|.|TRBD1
TGTGCCAGCGGATTGACAGGGGGAGGGAAACTGTTTTTT
CASGLTGGGKLFF
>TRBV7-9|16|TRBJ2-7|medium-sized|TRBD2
TGTGCCAGCAGCGCAGGACTAGCGGGAGGAAGGGACGAGCAGTACTTC
CASSAGLAGGRDEQYF
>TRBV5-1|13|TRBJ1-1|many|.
TGCGCCAGCAGCATGGACAAGAACACTGAAGCTTTCTTT
CASSMDKNTEAFF
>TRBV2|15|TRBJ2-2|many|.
TGTGCCAGCAGTGAGGTGGGAGGAAACACCGGGGAGCTGTTTTTT
CASSEVGGNTGELFF
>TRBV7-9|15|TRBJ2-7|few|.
TGTGCCAGCAGCTTAGTCGCCAGGGTTAACTACGAGCAGTACTTC
CASSLVARVNYEQYF
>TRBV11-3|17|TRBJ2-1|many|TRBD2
TGTGCCAGCAGCACGTCAGTTGGACTAGCGGAGTACAATGAGCAGTTCTTC
CASSTSVGLAEYNEQFF
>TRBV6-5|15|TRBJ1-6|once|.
TGTGCCAGCAGTTACGGGGGAGTGAGAGATTCACCCCTCCACTTT
CASSYGGVRDSPLHF
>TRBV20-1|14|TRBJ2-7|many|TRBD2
TGCAGTGCTATAAATTCACTAGCGGGAGACGAGCAGTACTTC
CSAINSLAGDEQYF
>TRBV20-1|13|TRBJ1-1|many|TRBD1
TGCAGTGCACAGGGGGTAGGAAGTGCTGAAGCTTTCTTT
CSAQGVGSAEAFF
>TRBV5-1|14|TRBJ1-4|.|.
TGCGCCAGCAGCTTGACAGGCTATAATGAAAAACTGTTTTTT
CASSLTGYNEKLFF
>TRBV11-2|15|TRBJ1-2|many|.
TGTGCCAGCAGCCCCTACCCGCCGTTTAACTATGGCTACACCTTC
CASSPYPPFNYGYTF
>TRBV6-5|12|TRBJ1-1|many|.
TGTGCCAGCAGTACCCTTTATTCGCCTACTTTCTTT
CASSTLYSPTFF
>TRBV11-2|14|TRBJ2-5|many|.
TGTGCCAGCAGCTCCGACGGGCCTTTTGGGACCCAGTACTTC
CASSSDGPFGTQYF
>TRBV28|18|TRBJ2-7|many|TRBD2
TGTGCCAGCAGGCCTCCGGGACTAGCGGGAGGTCATTCCTACGAGCAGTACTTC
CASRPPGLAGGHSYEQYF
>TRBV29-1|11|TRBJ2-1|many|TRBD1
TGCAGCGTCCGGACAGGGAATGAGCAGTTCTTC
CSVRTGNEQFF
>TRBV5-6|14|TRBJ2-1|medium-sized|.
TGTGCCAGCAGCTTGGGCCGGAGAAACAATGAGCAGTTCTTC
CASSLGRRNNEQFF
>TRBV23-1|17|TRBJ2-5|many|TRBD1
TGCGCCAGCAGTCTATATCGACAGGGGGCGCGGCGGGAGACCCAGTACTTC
CASSLYRQGARRETQYF
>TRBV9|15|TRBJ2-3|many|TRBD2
TGTGCCAGCAGCGTAGGGGCGGGAGCGTCAGATACGCAGTATTTT
CASSVGAGASDTQYF
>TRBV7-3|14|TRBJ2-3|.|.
TGTGCCAGCAGCGACGGGTCGTTTACAGATACGCAGTATTTT
CASSDGSFTDTQYF
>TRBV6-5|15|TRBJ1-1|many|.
TGTGCCACCGGAAAGGAGTACAGGGCTGCCACTGAAGCTTTCTTT
CATGKEYRAATEAFF
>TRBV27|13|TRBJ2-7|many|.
TGTGCCAGCAGTTCCCCCCGCTCCTACGAGCAGTACTTC
CASSSPRSYEQYF
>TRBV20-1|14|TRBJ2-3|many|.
TGCAGTGCTAGAGAGACTTTACTCACAGATACGCAGTATTTT
CSARETLLTDTQYF
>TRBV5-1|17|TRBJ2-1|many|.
TGCGCCAGCAGCTTGGCTGGTCAGCCGGTCAGCTACAATGAGCAGTTCTTC
CASSLAGQPVSYNEQFF
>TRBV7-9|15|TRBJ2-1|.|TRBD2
TGTGCCAGCAGCCCCGGGACTAGCGGGAGAAGTGAGCAGTTCTTC
CASSPGTSGRSEQFF
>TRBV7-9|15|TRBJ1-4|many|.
TGTGCCAGCAGCGAAATCACAGGGACCAATGAAAAACTGTTTTTT
CASSEITGTNEKLFF
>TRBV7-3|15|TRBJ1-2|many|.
TGTGCCAGCAGCTTAACTACCGACGGGGATGGAGGCTACACCTTC
CASSLTTDGDGGYTF
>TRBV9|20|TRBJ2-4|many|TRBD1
TGTGCCAGCAGCGTAGATCCGGGACAGGGGGCAAAGGGGGCCAAAAACATTCAGTACTTC
CASSVDPGQGAKGAKNIQYF
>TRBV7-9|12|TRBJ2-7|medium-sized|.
TGTGCCAGCAGCTTACCAATGTACGAGCAGTACTTC
CASSLPMYEQYF
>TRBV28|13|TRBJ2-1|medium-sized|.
TGTGCCAGCAGTTCGTCAGAGTACAATGAGCAGTTCTTC
CASSSSEYNEQFF
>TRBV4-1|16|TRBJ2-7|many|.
TGCGCCAGCAGCCAGGTCGCGGCGGGACTCGCCTACGAGCAGTACTTC
CASSQVAAGLAYEQYF
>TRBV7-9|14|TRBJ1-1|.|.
TGTGCCAGCAGCTTAGCTCCGTCGGGCACTGGCGCTCTCTTT
CASSLAPSGTGALF